The clone carrying this TCR beta chain was found a few times. The data were taken from a study of T cells in Graves' hyperthyroidism and ophthalmopathy. Germline values: CDR1 SQVTM, CDR2 ANQGSEA. The junction had 0 bases not matched to a gene; V was cut back by 1 base and J by 10 bases. The CDR3 loop spans 11 amino acids. Amplification targeted TCR beta CDR3 regions from RNA transcripts. HTBI primers were the set used in a first-round RT-PCR of the TCR CDR3. One entry per CDR3 protein, called by TCRdb with MiXCR from the multiplex PCR reads. Among more than 350,000 distinct CDR3 sequences, about 17% were seen once, and the ten largest hold almost 35%. Patients with uncontrolled infections, other autoimmune diseases, pregnancy or lactation were excluded. Sampled blood dates from first hyperthyroidism diagnosis, and it precedes any ophthalmopathy symptoms.

V gene TRBV29-1 combines with J gene TRBJ1-1; TRBD1 matches at 10 bases. The specimen sequenced was blood. The TCR was taken from a young woman with Graves' hyperthyroidism that later progressed to Graves' ophthalmopathy. The CDR3 sequence is CSVEGDRGAFF. Here the CDR3 DNA reads TGCAGCGTTGAAGGGGACAGGGGAGCTTTCTTT.